The 4 T cell receptor beta chains below all came from one sample that was sequenced in a study of T cells in Graves' hyperthyroidism and ophthalmopathy. It was RNA transcripts that yielded the amplified TCR beta CDR3 regions. Carried out on the TCR CDR3, a first-round RT-PCR used the HTBI primer set. TCRdb ran MiXCR on the multiplex PCR reads and lists one entry per CDR3 protein. The sample consists of approximately 600,000 distinct CDR3 sequences, around 20% of them appearing once. Sequenced: blood. The receptors derive from a man aged 25-40 years with Graves' ophthalmopathy.

For this clonotype: A single base separates this from a much larger clone, so it may be a read error. The CDR3 carries no conserved terminal phenylalanine or tryptophan, so it likely arises from a read error. The rearrangement joins TRBV30 to TRBJ1-5; D gene ambiguous. The CDR3 sequence is 14 residues long. The V gene lost 4 bases and the J gene lost 2 bases, with 12 bases spanning the gap. Looked up from germline, CDR1 is GTSNPN and CDR2 is SVGIG (reference sequence). CDR3 amino acids: CAWNLGVGNQPQHL. The CDR3 DNA sequence: TGTGCCTGGAATTTAGGAGTGGGCAATCAGCCCCAGCATCTT.

The chain uses TRBV4-1 and TRBJ2-7; TRBD1 is a possible D gene (6 bases). With 4 bases removed from V and 3 bases from J, the gap between germline ends came to 19 bases. The CDR3 runs 16 residues. CDR1 and CDR2 from the germline V gene are MGHRA and YSYEKL. CDR3 coding DNA: TGCGCCAGCAGCCCTCTCCCGGGACAAGGTTTCTACGAGCAGTACTTC. Its protein is CASSPLPGQGFYEQYF.

Ten or more counts support this clonotype. V and J are TRBV30 and TRBJ2-7, with D unresolved. Trimming removed 2 bases from V and 7 bases from J, with 15 bases in between. Per the germline V gene, CDR1 is GTSNPN and CDR2 is SVGIG (reference sequence). CDR3 size: 13 residues. CDR3 region: CAWSHRLPMEQYF. The CDR3, as DNA: TGTGCCTGGAGTCATCGACTTCCTATGGAGCAGTACTTC.

This clonotype was seen more than once but under ten times. The chain has TRBV5-1 and TRBJ1-6; 8 bases fit TRBD1. V shed 4 bases, J shed 11 bases, and the junction held 17 bases outside the gene matches. CDR1 is SGHRS, CDR2 YFSETQ, per germline. The CDR3 is made up of 17 amino acids. The DNA for the CDR3 is TGCGCCAGCAGCGAAGGACAGGGTTGGAACGATGATGCACCCCTCCACTTT. Translating it yields CASSEGQGWNDDAPLHF. Together with reference TRBV5-1 and TRBJ1-6, the CDR3 gives the full variable domain: KAGVTQTPRYLIKTRGQQVTLSCSPISGHRSVSWYQQTPGQGLQFLFEYFSETQRNKGNFPGRFSGRQFSNSRSEMNVSTLELGDSALYLCASSEGQGWNDDAPLHFGNGTRLTVT.